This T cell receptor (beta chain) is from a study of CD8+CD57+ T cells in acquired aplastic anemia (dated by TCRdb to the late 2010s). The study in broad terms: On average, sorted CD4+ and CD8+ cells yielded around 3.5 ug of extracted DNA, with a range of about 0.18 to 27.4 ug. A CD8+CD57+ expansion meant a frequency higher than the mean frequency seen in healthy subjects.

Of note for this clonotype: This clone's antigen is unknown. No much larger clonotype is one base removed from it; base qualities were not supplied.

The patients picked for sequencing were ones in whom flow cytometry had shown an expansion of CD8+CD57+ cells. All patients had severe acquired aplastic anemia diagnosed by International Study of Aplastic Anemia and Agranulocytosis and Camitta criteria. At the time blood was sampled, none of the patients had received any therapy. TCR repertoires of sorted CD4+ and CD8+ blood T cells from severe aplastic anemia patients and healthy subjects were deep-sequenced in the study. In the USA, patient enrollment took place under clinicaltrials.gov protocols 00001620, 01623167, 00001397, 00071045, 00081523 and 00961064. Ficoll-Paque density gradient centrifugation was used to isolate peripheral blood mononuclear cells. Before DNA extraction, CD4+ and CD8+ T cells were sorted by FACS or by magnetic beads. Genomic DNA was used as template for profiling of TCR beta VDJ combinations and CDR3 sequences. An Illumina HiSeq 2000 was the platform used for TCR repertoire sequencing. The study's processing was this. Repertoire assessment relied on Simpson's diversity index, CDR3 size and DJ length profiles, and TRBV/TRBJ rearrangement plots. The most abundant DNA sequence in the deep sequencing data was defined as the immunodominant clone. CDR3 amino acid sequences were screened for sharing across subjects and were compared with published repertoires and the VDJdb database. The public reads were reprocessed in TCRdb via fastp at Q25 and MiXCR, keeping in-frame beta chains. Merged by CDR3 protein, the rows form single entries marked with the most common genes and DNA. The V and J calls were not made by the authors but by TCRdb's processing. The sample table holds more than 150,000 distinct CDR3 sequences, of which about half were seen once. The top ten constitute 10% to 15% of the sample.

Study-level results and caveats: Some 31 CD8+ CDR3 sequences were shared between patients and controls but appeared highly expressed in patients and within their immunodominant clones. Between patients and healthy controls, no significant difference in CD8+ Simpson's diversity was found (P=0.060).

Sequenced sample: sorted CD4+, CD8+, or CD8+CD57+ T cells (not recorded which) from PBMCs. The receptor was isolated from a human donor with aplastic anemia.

In nucleotides, the sequence is TGTGCCAGCAGCCAGGGGGACAGTCAGCCCCAGCATTTT. It translates to CASSQGDSQPQHF. The chain is encoded by TRBV7-2 joined to TRBJ1-5, with TRBD1 matching 7 junction bases. Relative to germline, V is missing 5 bases and J is missing 6 bases, with 4 bases of the junction outside any gene match. CDR1 and CDR2, looked up from the germline V gene, are SGHTA and FQGNSA. The CDR3, cysteine through phenylalanine, is 13 amino acids long. The kept DNA is CDR3 alone, 39 bases in frame from the first base.